What follows are 19 T cell receptor beta chains derived from one specimen sequenced in a study of Ad26.COV2.S vaccination and SARS-CoV-2 variants (dated by TCRdb to the early 2020s). The treatment or condition label on this specimen signifies: roughly 20 received Ad26.COV2.S at low or high dose, single or two shots; 5 received placebo; per-sample allocation not given. For vaccine and placebo recipients, repertoires were sequenced using samples collected on day 63 after the first injection. Library generation was performed with the immunoSEQ multiplex PCR assay. TCRdb retrieved this table from immuneACCESS and kept in-frame rearrangements only. Not all clones are present; in checked studies, unresolved V genes account for under half, and no reason is known for the remainder. This sample has approximately 350,000 clones in its table, and about 83% of those were observed once. Jointly, the top ten make up 7.4% of the sample.

Material: peripheral blood, obtained in a trial of Ad26.COV2.S vaccine versus placebo. Receptor source: a person aged 18-60 years who received the Ad26.COV2.S COVID-19 vaccine or a placebo.

This clone came up a few times. Within the sample, other DNA sequences also encode this same CDR3. The V gene is TRBV20-1, the J gene TRBJ2-3; weak D call: TRBD2 (6 bases). The CDR3 is 11 amino acids. In germline, CDR1 is DFQATT, CDR2 SNEGSKA (reference sequence). Trimming left V 6 bases short and J 5 bases short, with 9 bases between. The chain's CDR3 is CSAPRGDTQYF. CDR3 DNA: TGCAGTGCCCCGCGGGGAGATACGCAGTATTTT.

This chain joins TRBV5-1 and TRBJ2-5; D is possibly TRBD2 (5 bases). V lost 5 bases to trimming and J lost 5 bases, with 10 bases between them. The CDR3 contains 12 residues. In germline, CDR1 is SGHRS, CDR2 YFSETQ. The CDR3 nucleotides are TGCGCCAGCAGGGGAGTTCGGGAGACCCAGTACTTC. Protein sequence: CASRGVRETQYF.

This clone was seen only a few times. The chain employs TRBV29-1 and TRBJ1-1; D not certain. CDR1 and CDR2 from the germline V gene are SQVTM and ANQGSEA. Trimming left V 4 bases short and J 11 bases short, with 17 bases between. The length of the CDR3 is 12 residues. CDR3 amino acids: CSVVGGGLKAFF. The DNA of the CDR3 is TGCAGCGTTGTAGGTGGCGGCCTGAAGGCTTTCTTT.

This chain links TRBV5-4 with TRBJ2-3, with 7 bases matching TRBD1. The CDR3 consists of 16 residues. Trimming took 3 bases from V and 0 from J; bases not matched to a gene: 7. CDR1 and CDR2 from the germline V gene are SGHNT and YYREEE (reference sequence). In DNA, the CDR3 is TGTGCCAGCAGCTCAACCAAGACAGGGAGCACAGATACGCAGTATTTT. Translated: CASSSTKTGSTDTQYF.

The chain has TRBV28 and TRBJ2-5; D remains ambiguous. CDR1 is MDHEN, CDR2 SYDVKM, per germline. This CDR3 spans 13 amino acids. V was trimmed by 6 bases and J by 7 bases, leaving 15 bases between them. CDR3: CASSLPLSGTQYF. The CDR3, as DNA: TGTGCCAGCAGCCTACCACTCTCAGGGACCCAGTACTTC.

This clone was counted a single time. The chain has TRBV2 and TRBJ2-7; 7 positions match TRBD1. CDR1 is SNHLY and CDR2 is FYNNEI in the germline V gene. This CDR3 contains 14 residues. V trimming: 7 bases; J trimming: 0 bases; junction bases outside the gene matches: 6. The CDR3 DNA reads as TGTGCCAGCACCAGACAGGGTCCCTCCTACGAGCAGTACTTC. It is translated as CASTRQGPSYEQYF.

The sample holds a few counts of this clone. The chain joins TRBV9 to TRBJ2-5, with D maybe TRBD2 (6 bases). The CDR3 consists of 16 residues. CDR1 is SGDLS and CDR2 is YYNGEE in the germline V gene. Trimming stripped 1 base from V and 2 bases from J, with 15 bases between. The CDR3, as DNA: TGTGCCAGCAGCGTAAGTGGGTCGGGGGAGCAAGAGACCCAGTACTTC. The encoded protein is CASSVSGSGEQETQYF.

This clone was observed a handful of times. CDR3 amino acids: CASSLSGFYEQYF. The CDR3 nucleotides are TGCGCCAGCAGCTTATCAGGGTTCTACGAGCAGTACTTC. The chain uses TRBV5-1 and TRBJ2-7; possible D gene TRBD1, 5 bases. The CDR3 consists of 13 residues. Germline values: CDR1 SGHRS, CDR2 YFSETQ. Trimming took 2 bases from V and 3 from J, leaving 9 bases between them. The full variable domain, completed using reference TRBV5-1 and TRBJ2-7, is KAGVTQTPRYLIKTRGQQVTLSCSPISGHRSVSWYQQTPGQGLQFLFEYFSETQRNKGNFPGRFSGRQFSNSRSEMNVSTLELGDSALYLCASSLSGFYEQYFGPGTRLTVT.

The gene calls are TRBV9 and TRBJ2-2; 7 bases are shared with TRBD2. V shed 0 bases, J shed 4 bases, and the junction held 3 bases outside the gene matches. This CDR3 contains 15 residues. Germline V gives CDR1 SGDLS, CDR2 YYNGEE. The CDR3 coding sequence is TGTGCCAGCAGCGTAGATGCGGGGGTCACCGGGGAGCTGTTTTTT. This encodes CASSVDAGVTGELFF.

The chain recombines TRBV7-9 with TRBJ2-3, with unresolved D. The germline gives CDR1 SEHNR, CDR2 FQNEAQ (reference sequence). The CDR3 runs 13 residues. V was pared by 0 bases and J by 7 bases, with 8 bases between. Here the CDR3 reads CASSLASANTQYF. CDR3 DNA: TGTGCCAGCAGCTTAGCATCTGCAAATACGCAGTATTTT.

The V and J genes are TRBV2 and TRBJ1-1; 7 bases line up with TRBD1. After removal of 6 bases from V and 1 base from J, the junction contained 8 bases not matched to a gene. CDR3 length: 15 amino acids. Germline CDR1 reads SNHLY; CDR2 reads FYNNEI. The CDR3 sequence: CASSFSGTANTEAFF. In DNA form, the CDR3 reads TGTGCCAGCAGCTTCTCCGGGACAGCGAACACTGAAGCTTTCTTT. Filled out from reference TRBV2 and TRBJ1-1, the complete variable domain reads EPEVTQTPSHQVTQMGQEVILRCVPISNHLYFYWYRQILGQKVEFLVSFYNNEISEKSEIFDDQFSVERPDGSNFTLKIRSTKLEDSAMYFCASSFSGTANTEAFFGQGTRLTVV.

This chain connects TRBV7-9 to TRBJ2-7, with D perhaps matching TRBD2 (6 bases). The CDR3 is 13 amino acids. Germline CDR1 SEHNR, CDR2 FQNEAQ (reference sequence). Trimming pared 5 bases from V and 7 bases from J, leaving 15 bases between. The CDR3 coding sequence is TGTGCCAGCAGCCTCGCGGGGCTGGGGGAGCAGTACTTC. It yields the protein CASSLAGLGEQYF.

V and J are TRBV7-2 and TRBJ2-1; TRBD2 agrees at 10 bases. Trimming cost V 5 bases and J 7 bases; bases outside gene matches: 8. The CDR3 extends over 15 amino acids. Looked up from germline, CDR1 is SGHTA and CDR2 is FQGNSA. CDR3 region: CASSLLAGVPNEQFF. DNA for the CDR3: TGTGCCAGCAGCCTGCTAGCGGGAGTTCCTAATGAGCAGTTCTTC. Variable domain in full (rest from reference TRBV7-2 and TRBJ2-1): GAGVSQSPSNKVTEKGKDVELRCDPISGHTALYWYRQSLGQGLEFLIYFQGNSAPDKSGLPSDRFSAERTGGSVSTLTIQRTQQEDSAVYLCASSLLAGVPNEQFFGPGTRLTVL.

The chain recombines TRBV4-3 with TRBJ1-4, with 8 bases fitting TRBD1. V was clipped by 3 bases and J by 8 bases; unmatched bases: 8. Per germline, CDR1 LGHNA and CDR2 YSLEER. CDR3 length equals 15 residues. CDR3 coding DNA: TGCGCCAGCAGCCAGGACCGACAGGGGTGGGAAAAACTGTTTTTT. Translation gives CASSQDRQGWEKLFF.

Concerning this clone: This same CDR3 is encoded by further DNA sequences in the sample. The chain uses TRBV19 and TRBJ2-7; 8 nucleotides agree with TRBD1. V lost 3 bases and J lost 4; bases outside the gene matches: 5. The V gene's germline CDR1 is LNHDA and CDR2 SQIVND (reference sequence). The CDR3 consists of 14 residues. DNA for the CDR3: TGTGCCAGTAGTATTACCGGGACAGGATACGAGCAGTACTTC. Translated, it gives CASSITGTGYEQYF.

A single count supports this clone. The rearrangement joins TRBV19 to TRBJ1-3; D is perhaps TRBD1 (5 bases). The CDR3 is made up of 16 amino acids. Deletions cut 4 bases from V and 0 bases from J, with 13 bases between. Germline V gene sequence: CDR1 LNHDA, CDR2 SQIVND (reference sequence). The DNA of the CDR3 is TGTGCCAGTAGTACCAACCCAGGGACCTCTGGAAACACCATATATTTT. Its protein product is CASSTNPGTSGNTIYF.

DNA of the CDR3: TGTGCCAGCAGCCGGGACTTAAACTACGAGCAGTACTTC. This translates into CASSRDLNYEQYF. This rearrangement joins TRBV5-4 to TRBJ2-7; perhaps TRBD2 as D (6 bases). The CDR3 covers 13 residues. CDR1 is SGHNT and CDR2 is YYREEE in the germline V gene (reference sequence). V was clipped by 4 bases and J by 3 bases, with 11 bases between them.

The chain couples TRBV28 to TRBJ2-1, with D possibly being TRBD2 (5 bases). The ends were cut back, 5 bases at V and 5 bases at J, with 16 bases in the middle. This CDR3 has 15 residues. CDR1 is MDHEN and CDR2 is SYDVKM in the germline V gene. This CDR3 reads CASSPTGLSHNEQFF. The CDR3 DNA reads TGTGCCAGCAGTCCCACCGGACTGTCGCACAATGAGCAGTTCTTC.

A note on this clone: Other DNA variants within this sample encode the same CDR3. The chain joins TRBV10-3 to TRBJ2-7, with TRBD2 matching over 8 bases. V trimming: 0 bases; J trimming: 4 bases; junction bases outside the gene matches: 2. The CDR3 is made up of 14 amino acids. CDR1 ENHRY and CDR2 SYGVKD come from the germline V gene. The CDR3 DNA is TGTGCCATCAGTGAGTCACTAGCGGCATACGAGCAGTACTTC. It specifies CAISESLAAYEQYF.